The 21 T cell receptor beta chains below were found in one sample sequenced in a study of OX40 agonist ivuxolimab in advanced cancers. Measured with immunoSEQ multiplex PCR; TCRdb has only the in-frame clones, and not every one. The sample consists of roughly 110,000 clones, more than 85% of them appearing once. Material: CD4+ or CD8+ T cells sorted from blood, obtained in a trial of the OX40 agonist ivuxolimab. The receptors here all came from an adult with an advanced solid tumor such as melanoma, head and neck, liver or kidney cancer.

V is TRBV9 and J is TRBJ2-6; D uncertain. Germline-derived CDR1 and CDR2 are SGDLS and YYNGEE. CDR3 length: 15 amino acids. With 2 bases removed from V and 3 bases from J, the gap between germline ends came to 9 bases. The CDR3 coding sequence is TGTGCCAGCAGCGTTGTAGGGTATGGGGCCAACGTCCTGACTTTC. It encodes CASSVVGYGANVLTF. The full variable domain, rest sourced from reference TRBV9 and TRBJ2-6, is DSGVTQTPKHLITATGQRVTLRCSPRSGDLSVYWYQQSLDQGLQFLIQYYNGEERAKGNILERFSAQQFPDLHSELNLSSLELGDSALYFCASSVVGYGANVLTFGAGSRLTVL.

J is TRBJ1-5 and V is TRBV5-4; D unresolved. The CDR3 contains 13 residues. Trimming removed 0 bases at V and 6 bases at J, with 7 bases between. Germline V lookup: CDR1 SGHNT, CDR2 YYREEE (reference sequence). Here the CDR3 DNA reads TGTGCCAGCAGCTTGGACCCTAGTCAGCCCCAGCATTTT. Translating gives CASSLDPSQPQHF.

This clone was seen only once. The rearrangement uses TRBV6-1 and TRBJ2-7; the D gene is possibly TRBD2 (7 bases). This CDR3 is 15 amino acids long. V dropped 6 bases and J dropped 1 base, with 16 bases sitting between them. Germline values: CDR1 MNHNS, CDR2 SASEGT. CDR3 DNA sequence: TGTGCCAGCAGAGGGGGGAGGGCAGGGTCCTACGAGCAGTACTTC. Translated: CASRGGRAGSYEQYF.

J is TRBJ2-6 and V is TRBV27, with a possible D match to TRBD1 (6 bases). The germline V gene encodes CDR1 MNHEY and CDR2 SMNVEV (reference sequence). The ends were cut back, 7 bases at V and 0 bases at J, with 10 bases in the middle. The length of the CDR3 is 15 residues. This chain's CDR3 is CASKGDPSGANVLTF. DNA of the CDR3: TGTGCCAGCAAGGGGGATCCCTCTGGGGCCAACGTCCTGACTTTC.

The genes are TRBV28 and TRBJ2-1; 11 bases map to TRBD1. V gave up 7 bases and J gave up 7 bases; unmatched junction bases: 6. The CDR3 length is 14 residues. Germline CDR1 and CDR2: MDHEN and SYDVKM. The CDR3 coding sequence is TGTGCCAGCACCCTGGACAGGGGGCGGAATGAGCAGTTCTTC. Translated: CASTLDRGRNEQFF.

This sequence joins TRBV6-1 and TRBJ2-5; 11 bases are shared with TRBD1. This CDR3 contains 15 residues. After removal of 7 bases from V and 2 bases from J, the junction contained 6 bases not matched to a gene. Germline CDR1 MNHNS, CDR2 SASEGT. The CDR3 reads CASKPGQGGQETQYF. In DNA, the CDR3 is TGTGCCAGCAAGCCGGGACAGGGGGGGCAAGAGACCCAGTACTTC.

The CDR3 sequence: CASSEEVTGAGTDTQYF. The CDR3 nucleotides are TGTGCCAGCAGCGAAGAAGTAACAGGGGCTGGCACAGATACGCAGTATTTT. The V and J genes are TRBV7-2 and TRBJ2-3; TRBD1 aligns across 7 bases. Trimming took 5 bases from V and 1 from J; bases not matched to a gene: 12. The CDR3 loop spans 17 amino acids. CDR1 and CDR2 (germline): SGHTA, FQGNSA.

The gene calls are TRBV6-6 and TRBJ2-7; D is unresolved. Trimming took off 5 bases at V and 3 bases at J, with 17 bases between the two ends. The length of the CDR3 is 15 residues. The germline gives CDR1 MNHNY, CDR2 SVGAGI (reference sequence). Here the CDR3 DNA reads TGTGCCAGCAGTCCGGAGCTCCGTCTTTTCTACGAGCAGTACTTC. Amino acid sequence: CASSPELRLFYEQYF.

This chain connects TRBV28 to TRBJ1-4; possible D gene TRBD1, 6 bases. The V end was cut by 0 bases, the J end by 6 bases, with 20 bases between. CDR1 and CDR2 from the germline V gene are MDHEN and SYDVKM. The CDR3 extends over 18 amino acids. Written as DNA, the CDR3 is TGTGCCAGCAGTTTATGGGGTAGTAAAGGGGGAGGCGATGAAAAACTGTTTTTT. Amino acids: CASSLWGSKGGGDEKLFF.

The chain links TRBV7-8 to TRBJ2-7, with a tentative D call TRBD2 (6 bases). The CDR3 is 18 residues long. Between the trimmed V and J ends, which lost 1 base and 3 bases, there was a span of 22 bases. Germline V gene data show CDR1 as SGHVS and CDR2 as FQNEAQ. In DNA form, the CDR3 reads TGTGCCAGCAGCTTAGTCCCTTATCTAGCGCCCTTGGACTACGAGCAGTACTTC. Its translation: CASSLVPYLAPLDYEQYF.

The rearrangement joins TRBV7-3 to TRBJ2-7; 14 nucleotides align to TRBD2. This CDR3 has 15 amino acids. V lost 7 bases to trimming and J lost 3 bases; unmatched junction nucleotides: 5. Germline CDR1 and CDR2: SGHTA and FQGTGA. As DNA, the CDR3 is TGTGCCAGCATCGGGGGGACTAGCGGGAGCTACGAGCAGTACTTC. Translating it yields CASIGGTSGSYEQYF.

The chain couples TRBV7-2 to TRBJ2-7; 14 positions agree with TRBD2. The V gene's germline CDR1 is SGHTA and CDR2 FQGNSA. Trimming at V came to 3 bases and at J to 6 bases, leaving 7 bases not matched to a gene. CDR3 size: 16 residues. CDR3 in amino acids: CASSFRLAGGPGEQYF. The DNA for the CDR3 is TGTGCCAGCAGCTTCCGACTAGCGGGAGGGCCTGGCGAGCAGTACTTC.

The chain uses TRBV5-6 and TRBJ2-7; a possible D gene is TRBD2 (6 bases). Between the trimmed V and J ends, which lost 0 bases and 6 bases, there was a span of 10 bases. The germline V gene encodes CDR1 SGHDT and CDR2 YYEEEE. The CDR3 length is 13 residues. The CDR3 DNA is TGTGCCAGCAGCTTGGGACCGCGGGGCGAGCAGTACTTC. Protein sequence: CASSLGPRGEQYF.

This chain links TRBV4-1 with TRBJ2-1, with D perhaps matching TRBD2 (6 bases). CDR1 is MGHRA and CDR2 is YSYEKL in the germline V gene. V lost 3 bases, J lost 5 bases, and 17 bases lay in between. The CDR3 contains 16 residues. The CDR3 region is CASSHELLAWHNEQFF. The CDR3 DNA is TGCGCCAGCAGCCATGAACTTCTAGCGTGGCACAATGAGCAGTTCTTC.

The rearrangement links TRBV30 to TRBJ2-5; the D gene is possibly TRBD2 (6 bases). The tail of the sequence fits TRBJ2-7 better, so the J call may be wrong. The CDR3 consists of 15 residues. Germline V gives CDR1 GTSNPN, CDR2 SVGIG (reference sequence). CDR3 amino acids: CAWSHDSGCSYEQYF. CDR3 DNA sequence: TGTGCCTGGAGTCATGATAGCGGATGCTCCTACGAGCAGTACTTC.

This clone was seen a single time. The chain combines TRBV18 with TRBJ2-1, with 11 bases identical to TRBD2. J was trimmed by 0 bases and V by 5 bases; bases with no gene match: 6. The germline V gene encodes CDR1 KGHSH and CDR2 LQKENI. The CDR3 is 17 residues long. The CDR3 protein is CASSTASGGSSYNEQFF. The CDR3 DNA follows: TGTGCCAGCTCAACAGCTAGCGGGGGGAGCTCCTACAATGAGCAGTTCTTC.

The CDR3 protein is CASSLPVGTFSTDTQYF. The CDR3 DNA is TGTGCCAGCAGCCTACCGGTAGGGACATTTAGCACAGATACGCAGTATTTT. This rearrangement joins TRBV7-9 to TRBJ2-3; possibly TRBD1 for D (6 bases). Germline V lookup: CDR1 SEHNR, CDR2 FQNEAQ (reference sequence). The CDR3 extends over 17 amino acids. V lost 5 bases to trimming and J lost 0 bases, with 18 bases between them.

The genes are TRBV19 and TRBJ1-1; the match to TRBD1 covers 7 bases. V lost 3 bases to trimming and J lost 5 bases; unmatched junction nucleotides: 9. Looked up from germline, CDR1 is LNHDA and CDR2 is SQIVND (reference sequence). This CDR3 is built from 15 residues. DNA for the CDR3: TGTGCCAGTAGTATTGGAGGGGGCGCAAAAACTGAAGCTTTCTTT. Translated, it gives CASSIGGGAKTEAFF.

The CDR3 protein is CASSLYEDQPQHF. CDR3 DNA sequence: TGTGCCAGCAGCCTCTACGAGGATCAGCCCCAGCATTTT. The chain uses TRBV6-1 and TRBJ1-5, with unresolved D. Germline values: CDR1 MNHNS, CDR2 SASEGT. V lost 6 bases and J 5 bases, leaving 11 bases between the germline ends. This CDR3 spans 13 amino acids.

The V and J genes are TRBV2 and TRBJ2-1; maybe TRBD2 (5 bases). V gave up 7 bases and J gave up 5 bases, with 18 bases separating them. Germline values: CDR1 SNHLY, CDR2 FYNNEI. The CDR3 consists of 15 residues. The CDR3: CASNTLAEIDNEQFF. The CDR3, as DNA: TGTGCCAGCAACACTCTAGCAGAAATAGACAATGAGCAGTTCTTC.

The chain carries TRBV25-1 and TRBJ2-7, with TRBD1 as a possible D gene (5 bases). This CDR3 has 12 residues. With 1 base removed from V and 5 bases from J, the gap between germline ends came to 6 bases. Germline values: CDR1 MGHDK, CDR2 SYGVNS. CDR3 region: CASSESGNEQYF. The CDR3 DNA follows: TGTGCCAGCAGTGAATCAGGGAACGAGCAGTACTTC.